These 24 T cell receptor beta chains were sequenced from one sample in a study of Ad26.COV2.S vaccination and SARS-CoV-2 variants (dated by TCRdb to the early 2020s). The treatment or condition label here, explained by the study, means: around 19 received Ad26.COV2.S at low or high dose, single or two shots; about 5 received placebo; per-sample allocation not given. Repertoires of vaccine and placebo recipients were sequenced from samples collected on day 63 after the first injection. To prepare the library, the immunoSEQ multiplex PCR assay was applied. What TCRdb holds here is the immuneACCESS table cut down to in-frame rearrangements. Part of the clones is not present; checked against another copy, under half of the missing clones reflect an unresolved V gene, and the others are unexplained. The sample table lists about 350,000 clones, about nine tenths of them with a count of one. Jointly, the top ten make up 6.4% of the sample.

Sequencing used peripheral blood, obtained in a trial of Ad26.COV2.S vaccine versus placebo. Source of these receptors: a person between 18 and 65 years old who received the Ad26.COV2.S COVID-19 vaccine or a placebo.

This chain connects TRBV15 to TRBJ1-4; perhaps TRBD1 as D (5 bases). The CDR3 is 13 residues long. The ends were cut back, 1 base at V and 10 bases at J, with 10 bases in the middle. Germline V gene sequence: CDR1 LNHNV, CDR2 YYDKDF (reference sequence). This CDR3 reads CATSRGGVGKLFF. CDR3 in DNA: TGTGCCACCAGCAGAGGGGGCGTTGGAAAACTGTTTTTT.

This chain uses TRBV5-5 with TRBJ2-5, with D possibly TRBD2 on 5 matching bases. Germline values: CDR1 SGHKS, CDR2 YYEKEE (reference sequence). The CDR3 is 14 residues long. The ends were cut back, 0 bases at V and 7 bases at J, with 13 bases in the middle. CDR3 in DNA: TGTGCCAGCAGCTTGGGTACAGCCAGCGGGACCCAGTACTTC. As protein: CASSLGTASGTQYF.

This chain joins TRBV18 and TRBJ2-2; the match to TRBD1 covers 8 bases. The CDR3 is 16 amino acids. Per the germline V gene, CDR1 is KGHSH and CDR2 is LQKENI. The trim removed 6 bases at V and 2 bases at J, leaving 8 bases unmatched. The CDR3 loop is CASSPAGQGNTGELFF. The CDR3 DNA sequence: TGTGCCAGCTCCCCAGCAGGACAGGGTAACACCGGGGAGCTGTTTTTT.

The chain is built from TRBV2 and TRBJ1-2; D unresolved. The CDR3 consists of 11 residues. Germline loops: CDR1 SNHLY, CDR2 FYNNEI. The V gene lost 5 bases and the J gene lost 4 bases, with 5 bases spanning the gap. DNA for the CDR3: TGTGCCAGCAGTAACATCTATGGCTACACCTTC. Residues: CASSNIYGYTF.

The genes are TRBV4-2 and TRBJ2-7, with 7 bases lining up with TRBD1. The CDR3 consists of 13 residues. From germline, CDR1 is LGHNA and CDR2 YNFKEQ. V dropped 5 bases and J dropped 3; count of bases not matched to a gene: 4. The CDR3 loop is CASSTGTDYEQYF. DNA for the CDR3: TGTGCCAGCAGCACCGGGACAGACTACGAGCAGTACTTC.

V gene TRBV7-6 combines with J gene TRBJ1-6; unclear D gene. Germline CDR1 SGHVS, CDR2 FNYEAQ. With 5 bases removed from V and 2 bases from J, the gap between germline ends came to 10 bases. This CDR3 region has 15 residues. The DNA of the CDR3 is TGTGCCAGCAGCCCCACCGCTCCCTATAATTCACCCCTCCACTTT. The encoded protein is CASSPTAPYNSPLHF.

This rearrangement joins TRBV18 to TRBJ2-2; 7 bases agree with TRBD2. The CDR3 covers 18 residues. Trimming took 2 bases from V and 0 from J; bases not matched to a gene: 9. CDR1 is KGHSH, CDR2 LQKENI, per germline. The CDR3 sequence: CASSPVVASGSNTGELFF. Here the CDR3 DNA reads TGTGCCAGCTCACCAGTAGTTGCTAGCGGTTCGAACACCGGGGAGCTGTTTTTT.

This sequence joins TRBV5-6 and TRBJ2-7, with 8 bases fitting TRBD1. This CDR3 has 14 residues. Germline CDR1 SGHDT, CDR2 YYEEEE. V shed 2 bases and J 4 bases; nucleotides not matched to a gene: 5. The CDR3 loop is CASSLQGGTYEQYF. CDR3 nucleotides: TGTGCCAGCAGCTTACAGGGGGGTACTTACGAGCAGTACTTC.

The rearrangement links TRBV18 to TRBJ2-7; D gene unclear. The ends were cut back, 2 bases at V and 2 bases at J, with 13 bases in the middle. In germline, CDR1 is KGHSH, CDR2 LQKENI. CDR3 size: 15 residues. The CDR3 DNA reads TGTGCCAGCTCACCAGGAAGGACGTCCCCCTACGAGCAGTACTTC. Encoded protein: CASSPGRTSPYEQYF.

The chain couples TRBV5-1 to TRBJ2-2; perhaps TRBD1 as D (6 bases). The CDR3 spans 15 residues. From germline, CDR1 is SGHRS and CDR2 YFSETQ. Trimming removed 9 bases at V and 4 bases at J, with 19 bases between. The CDR3 DNA is TGCGCCACCCGGTCGGCAGGGGCGAGCACCGGGGAGCTGTTTTTT. It specifies CATRSAGASTGELFF.

The chain has TRBV5-5 and TRBJ1-6; unclear D gene. With 2 bases removed from V and 8 bases from J, the gap between germline ends came to 11 bases. This CDR3 region has 14 residues. CDR1 and CDR2 from the germline V gene are SGHKS and YYEKEE (reference sequence). In nucleotides, the CDR3 is TGTGCCAGCAGCTTTAAGCGGTGGGATTCACCCCTCCACTTT. Residues: CASSFKRWDSPLHF.

J is TRBJ1-2 and V is TRBV9; D is possibly TRBD1 (5 bases). Trimming shortened V by 4 bases and J by 4 bases, and 11 bases separated the two germline ends. From germline, CDR1 is SGDLS and CDR2 YYNGEE. This CDR3 is built from 13 residues. CDR3 sequence (DNA): TGTGCCAGCAGCTTCACCGGGGGCTATGGCTACACCTTC. Its protein product is CASSFTGGYGYTF.

The chain uses TRBV4-2 and TRBJ2-2; 9 bases match TRBD1. The V segment lost 4 bases and the J segment 5 bases; nucleotides outside the gene matches: 5. Germline V CDR1 and CDR2: LGHNA, YNFKEQ. This CDR3 is built from 15 residues. CDR3 sequence reads: CASSPRDRDTGELFF. CDR3 nucleotides: TGTGCCAGCAGCCCTCGGGACAGGGATACCGGGGAGCTGTTTTTT.

J is TRBJ1-4 and V is TRBV6-5; no reliable D call. The germline gives CDR1 MNHEY, CDR2 SVGAGI. The V and J ends lost 5 bases and 5 bases respectively, with 6 bases between them. This CDR3 has 12 amino acids. The DNA of the CDR3 is TGTGCCAGCAGTAGGGAAAATGAAAAACTGTTTTTT. Translation: CASSRENEKLFF.

The count of this clone is one. V and J are TRBV4-2 and TRBJ1-2; no clear D gene. The CDR3 runs 15 residues. The V gene lost 1 base and the J gene lost 1 base, with 10 bases spanning the gap. Germline CDR1 LGHNA, CDR2 YNFKEQ. CDR3 sequence reads: CASSQVESFNYGYTF. CDR3 in DNA: TGTGCCAGCAGCCAAGTGGAGAGCTTTAACTATGGCTACACCTTC.

This rearrangement joins TRBV12-3 or TRBV12-4 to TRBJ2-5; TRBD1 is a possible D gene (5 bases). The CDR3 runs to 12 residues. V was clipped by 5 bases and J by 7 bases, with 11 bases between them. The CDR3 coding sequence is TGTGCCAGCAGTGACAGTTTAAGGACCCAGTACTTC. Protein: CASSDSLRTQYF.

The V gene is TRBV2, the J gene TRBJ1-5; D unclear. The CDR3 consists of 15 residues. V dropped 6 bases and J dropped 6 bases, with 18 bases sitting between them. Germline V gene lookup returns CDR1 SNHLY and CDR2 FYNNEI. CDR3 loop: CASRVDRVDGQPQHF. CDR3 coding DNA: TGTGCCAGCAGAGTAGACCGAGTTGACGGTCAGCCCCAGCATTTT.

The genes are TRBV6-2 or TRBV6-3 and TRBJ1-1; D remains unclear. The V gene lost 5 bases and the J gene lost 4 bases, with 14 bases spanning the gap. The CDR3 has 14 residues. Germline V gene data show CDR1 as MNHEY and CDR2 as SVGEGT. The CDR3 sequence: CASSIPTPSTEAFF. The CDR3 region has the DNA TGTGCCAGCAGTATCCCAACCCCGAGCACTGAAGCTTTCTTT.

The count of this clone is one. This rearrangement joins TRBV5-4 to TRBJ2-3; D is uncertain. The CDR3 covers 14 residues. CDR1 SGHNT and CDR2 YYREEE come from the germline V gene (reference sequence). Deletions cut 4 bases from V and 4 bases from J, with 13 bases between. CDR3 sequence (DNA): TGTGCCAGCAGCCTGGCGGATCGTCCAGATACGCAGTATTTT. As protein: CASSLADRPDTQYF.

The rearrangement links TRBV18 to TRBJ2-1, with 10 nucleotides matching TRBD1. Germline CDR1 and CDR2: KGHSH and LQKENI. Trimming at V came to 6 bases and at J to 9 bases, leaving 5 bases not matched to a gene. There are 13 residues in the CDR3. Written as DNA, the CDR3 is TGTGCCAGCTCCGGGACAGGGGTTGGTGAGCAGTTCTTC. Protein: CASSGTGVGEQFF.

V gene TRBV5-1 combines with J gene TRBJ1-3; D is undetermined. Germline CDR1 reads SGHRS; CDR2 reads YFSETQ. The CDR3 runs to 14 residues. The germline V and J ends were trimmed by 4 bases and 4 bases, with 12 bases remaining between them. DNA of the CDR3: TGCGCCAGCAGCCCCGGCCAGTCAGGAAACACCATATATTTT. This encodes CASSPGQSGNTIYF.

This clone was picked up one time. V gene TRBV19 combines with J gene TRBJ1-6; 7 bases fit TRBD1. The V and J ends lost 3 bases and 12 bases, in that order; junction bases with no gene match: 8. This CDR3 has 14 amino acids. CDR1 is LNHDA, CDR2 SQIVND, per germline (reference sequence). DNA for the CDR3: TGTGCCAGTAGTATCAGCCAGGGGGGTCGACCCCTCCACTTT. This codes for CASSISQGGRPLHF.

The chain is built from TRBV5-1 and TRBJ1-1; no definite D call. Trimming removed 5 bases at V and 7 bases at J, with 18 bases between. CDR3 length: 14 residues. From germline, CDR1 is SGHRS and CDR2 YFSETQ. This chain's CDR3 is CASSLEGGRNEAFF. CDR3 DNA: TGCGCCAGCAGTCTGGAGGGAGGGAGGAATGAAGCTTTCTTT.

The chain recombines TRBV27 with TRBJ1-2; TRBD1 is a possible D gene (6 bases). CDR1 and CDR2 (germline): MNHEY, SMNVEV (reference sequence). V lost 8 bases, J lost 4 bases, and 29 bases lay in between. The CDR3 length is 18 residues. This CDR3 is CASGPQMGAPRLFYGYTF. As DNA, the CDR3 is TGTGCCAGCGGACCTCAAATGGGGGCCCCCAGGCTTTTCTATGGCTACACCTTC.